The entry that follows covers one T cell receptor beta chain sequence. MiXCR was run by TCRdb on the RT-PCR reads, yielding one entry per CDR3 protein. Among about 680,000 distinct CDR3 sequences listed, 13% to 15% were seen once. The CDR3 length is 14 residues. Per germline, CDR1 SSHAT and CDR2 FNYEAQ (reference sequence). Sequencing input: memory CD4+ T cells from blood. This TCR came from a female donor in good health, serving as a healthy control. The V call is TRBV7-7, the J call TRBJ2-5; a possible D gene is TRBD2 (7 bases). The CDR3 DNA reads TGTGCTGTCGGGGGCAGCGGGGCGGCAGAGACCCAGTACTTC. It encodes CAVGGSGAAETQYF.